This TCR beta chain was observed in a study of cytomegalovirus exposure and HLA in healthy donors. This PCR relied on a set of 60 Vbeta primers and 13 Jbeta primers. Measured with immunoSEQ multiplex PCR; TCRdb has only the in-frame clones, and not every one. Of about 110,000 clones listed, less than 70% are singletons. This sequence was found in a woman between 70 and 85 years old in good health and CMV-seropositive. Sequences were obtained from PBMCs.

Here the CDR3 DNA reads TGTGCCAGCTCTGGAACAGGCCGGGGGGGGCCTGAAGCTTTCTTT. It is translated as CASSGTGRGGPEAFF. The chain is built from TRBV21-1 and TRBJ1-1. TRBV21-1 is labeled a pseudogene. This CDR3 contains 15 residues.